Sequencing of this TCR beta chain was carried out in a study of blood T cell repertoires in COVID-19. Across the whole study: COVID-19 samples collected from the United States, Italy and Spain covered acute and convalescent phases. In each case, the material was cDNA or gDNA derived from T cells, B-cell-depleted T cells, or PBMCs.

How the authors handled the data: Nucleated cell number was recorded as an estimate derived from reference gene primer amplification. This table comes from immunoSEQ multiplex PCR, and its TCRdb copy is limited to in-frame clones, with some not included. V, J and clone size are those of that table, while D and trimming were read from the DNA. In the table there are about 200,000 clones, 94% of which are singletons. Patients at the Seattle site were enrolled during active infection and followed longitudinally. V trimming: 4 bases; J trimming: 5 bases; junction bases outside the gene matches: 6. The CDR3 covers 14 residues. Looked up from germline, CDR1 is MNHNY and CDR2 is SVGAGI (reference sequence).

Material: peripheral blood. This sequence originates from a man aged 25-45 years with COVID-19, enrolled during active disease. The chain has TRBV6-6 and TRBJ2-5, with 8 positions matching TRBD1. In DNA form, the CDR3 reads TGTGCCAGCAGTTGGAACAGGGGGGAGGAGACCCAGTACTTC. Its protein is CASSWNRGEETQYF.